This TCR beta chain was identified during a study of cytomegalovirus exposure and HLA in healthy donors. This CDR3 comprises 15 residues. Looked up from germline, CDR1 is LNHDA and CDR2 is SQIVND (reference sequence). Trimming removed 8 bases from V and 0 bases from J, with 11 bases in between. The study ran its PCR with 60 Vbeta and 13 Jbeta primers. TCRdb keeps only in-frame clones here, not all; method: immunoSEQ multiplex PCR. Found here are 150,000 or so clones, 65% to 90% of them singletons; the top ten hold about 2%. The genes are TRBV19 and TRBJ2-6, with D uncertain. This TCR was recovered from a woman younger than 35 in good health and CMV-seronegative. Sequenced sample: PBMCs. CDR3 nucleotides: TGTGCCAGTGATAGCATCGCCTCTGGGGCCAACGTCCTGACTTTC. This codes for CASDSIASGANVLTF.